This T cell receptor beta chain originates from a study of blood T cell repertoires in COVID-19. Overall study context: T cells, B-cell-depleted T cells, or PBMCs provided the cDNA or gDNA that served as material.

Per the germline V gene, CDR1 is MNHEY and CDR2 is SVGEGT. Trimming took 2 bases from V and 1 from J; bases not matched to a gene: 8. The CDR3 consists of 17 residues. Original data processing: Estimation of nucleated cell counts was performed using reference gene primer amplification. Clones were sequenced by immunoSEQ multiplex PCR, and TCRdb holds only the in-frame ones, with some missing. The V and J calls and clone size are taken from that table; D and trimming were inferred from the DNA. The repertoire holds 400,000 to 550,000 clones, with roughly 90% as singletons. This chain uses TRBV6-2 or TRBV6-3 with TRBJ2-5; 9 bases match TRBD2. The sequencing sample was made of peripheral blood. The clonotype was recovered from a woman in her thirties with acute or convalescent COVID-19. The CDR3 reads CASSYNELAGSQETQYF. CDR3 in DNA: TGTGCCAGCAGTTACAACGAGCTAGCGGGGAGCCAAGAGACCCAGTACTTC.